This T cell receptor (beta chain) was recovered during a study of control samples from healthy donors and cancer patients. Germline CDR1 and CDR2: LGHDT and YNNKEL (reference sequence). V was trimmed by 6 bases and J by 1 base, leaving 13 bases between them. The CDR3 sequence is 15 residues long. TCRdb's copy holds only in-frame clones and misses some; the assay was immunoSEQ multiplex PCR. This sample has roughly 120,000 clones; over 90% occur once, and the top ten carry about 2.8%. The TCR sequence derives from a man aged 25-45 years in good health. The chain couples TRBV3-1 (or the pseudogene TRBV3-2) to TRBJ1-5, with a possible D match to TRBD1 (5 bases). Specimen: blood. Here the CDR3 reads CASSNGGLSNQPQHF. The CDR3, as DNA: TGTGCCAGCAGTAATGGGGGGTTAAGCAATCAGCCCCAGCATTTT.